This TCR beta chain was captured by sequencing in a study of T cell responses to AZD1222 COVID-19 vaccine. General observations from the study: As reported, nearly half of all spike-specific TCRs target variant regions that are unmutated. CD4 TCRs linked to vaccination spanned spike, dominating at 160-218 and 743-854. Only after the peak T cell response were repertoires sampled. Seropositive at baseline were only 5 to 7 AZD1222 recipients.

This CDR3 spans 14 amino acids. V lost 4 bases and J lost 6; bases outside the gene matches: 9. Germline values: CDR1 SGHRS, CDR2 YFSETQ. TCRdb keeps only in-frame clones here, not all; method: immunoSEQ multiplex PCR. The table shows 90,000 to 120,000 clones, with around 87% occurring only once. Points on this clone: Its antigen is unidentified.

The sequence derives from an adult in good health. Sequences were derived from peripheral blood, sampled on day 0 of AZD1222 vaccination. The chain recombines TRBV5-1 with TRBJ1-1, with 7 bases matching TRBD1. The CDR3 coding sequence is TGCGCCAGCAGCATCCGAGGACAGGCCGCTGAAGCTTTCTTT. As protein: CASSIRGQAAEAFF.